This T cell receptor (beta chain) was sequenced for a study of T and B cells in COVID-19 patients (TCRdb year 2020). About the investigation overall: Using TRB and IGH repertoire sequencing of peripheral blood, the study characterized adaptive immunity in COVID-19 patients who had active infection or had recovered. Two patients belonged to both the recovered and active cohorts because samples were available from active disease and after recovery. Repertoire analyses used an age-matched reference group of just under 40 healthy donors who were negative for COVID-19 antibodies as the comparison. As many as 9 follow-up blood samples were taken per patient, and some of the samples covered different disease stages within the same individual. Over 7 million TCR sequences were analysed from a TCR and BCR sequence repository that comprised 37 patients and approximately 69 time points. The recovered cohort included over 15 patients who contributed fewer than 25 samples, and most of those patients had mild to moderate COVID-19 that was managed on an outpatient basis. The recovered cohort had a median age of roughly 30 years, compared with approximately 70 years in the active-infection cohort. Of the 20 to 25 patients in the active-infection cohort, 12 were critically ill and needed mechanical ventilation or ECMO. Comorbidities linked to unfavorable COVID-19 outcome were present in about 90% of the roughly 20 patients in the active-infection cohort. Here is what the overall study found, with its caveats: The reported TCR clusters were said to need prospective validation before any clinical use. Strongly skewed TRBV/TRBJ gene usage was reported in patients with COVID-19. Few blood samples were available from mildly ill patients while symptoms were present or from severe cases at early time points. A total of approximately 2,000 exclusive TCR clusters, including 30 to 40 low-pGen clusters, were found in the recovered cohort. Specific T cell subsets (CD4+/Treg/CD8+) and sorted SARS-CoV-2-responsive or tetramer+ T cells had not yet been sequenced, and these experiments were ongoing. The cohort was considered too small to assess HLA contributions to COVID-19 susceptibility or severity. In active COVID-19, TRB repertoires were highly clonal, while at recovery, diversity and richness increased above the levels seen in healthy donors.

This clonotype occurred a few times. Its antigen is still unknown. Within one base of it there is no much larger clone, and no base qualities were kept. Genomic DNA extracted from blood, in amounts of about 220-500 ng, served as the starting material for amplifying TRB repertoires. The data were produced on an Illumina MiSeq. Multiplex PCR with BIOMED2 TRB-A/B primer pools was used to amplify TRB rearrangements. Illumina-compatible adapters and 7-nucleotide sample barcodes were added to the amplicons in two consecutive PCRs. Phusion HS II polymerase was used for all library PCRs. The amplicons were purified from gel with the NucleoSpin Gel and PCR Clean-up kit, measured on Qubit, and combined at roughly 4.3 nM. Before Illumina next-generation sequencing, the quality of the amplicon pool was assessed on an Agilent 2100 Bioanalyzer. The paper's processing steps were these. TRB rearrangements were annotated with MiXCR 3.0.8 using the default MiXCR reference library. Non-productive reads and sequences with fewer than 2 reads were removed, and each unique CDR3 nucleotide sequence was counted as one clone. Clonality, diversity, richness and V-J gene usage were calculated in R 3.5.1. GLIPH2 was used to cluster TCRs based on CDR3 similarity, and OLGA was used to calculate the generation probabilities. Only GLIPH2 clusters containing at least four unique TCR clonotypes present in at least three individuals were kept. The raw public reads went through TCRdb reprocessing: fastp at Q25, MiXCR clone calling, in-frame beta chains kept. Each CDR3 protein gets just one entry, which takes the most common genes and DNA from the rows behind it. TCRdb's processing, not the authors', yielded these V and J calls. The sample profile shows 6,000 or so distinct CDR3 sequences; roughly 32% of them were found once. Jointly, the top ten make up 57% of the sample.

The cysteine opens and the phenylalanine closes a CDR3 of 19 amino acids. CDR3 DNA is the only sequence kept; it has 57 bases, read in frame from the first base. Trimmed from V: 3 bases; trimmed from J: 4 bases; junction bases lacking a gene match: 17. This receptor was obtained from a human donor with active COVID-19. The rearranged chain carries TRBV12-3 or TRBV12-4 and TRBJ2-2, with 7 bases matching TRBD1. The specimen was blood. CDR3 reads: CASSFDRQIQQGPTGELFF. The nucleotides read TGTGCCAGCAGTTTTGACCGCCAAATACAACAGGGGCCCACCGGGGAGCTGTTTTTT.